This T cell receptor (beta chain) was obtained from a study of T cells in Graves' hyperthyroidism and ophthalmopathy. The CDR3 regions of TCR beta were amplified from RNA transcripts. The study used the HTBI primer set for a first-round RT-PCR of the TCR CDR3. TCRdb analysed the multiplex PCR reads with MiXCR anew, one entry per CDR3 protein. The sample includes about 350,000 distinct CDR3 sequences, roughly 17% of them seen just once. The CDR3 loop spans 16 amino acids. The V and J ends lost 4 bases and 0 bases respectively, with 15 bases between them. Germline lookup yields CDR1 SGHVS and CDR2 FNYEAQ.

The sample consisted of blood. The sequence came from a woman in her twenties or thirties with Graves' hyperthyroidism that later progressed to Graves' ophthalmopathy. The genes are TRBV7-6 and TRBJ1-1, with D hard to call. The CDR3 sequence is CASSSGIFSLNTEAFF. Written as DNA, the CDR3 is TGTGCCAGCAGCTCCGGGATCTTCTCCTTGAACACTGAAGCTTTCTTT.